The 29 T cell receptor beta chains in this list originate from one sample, sequenced in a study of CD8 T cells in ankylosing spondylitis. Via MiXCR, TCRdb re-called the 5' RACE reads, giving one row per CDR3 protein. Here the sample spans about 9,000 distinct CDR3 sequences, 3.9% being singletons. The sample consisted of blood, either unsorted or a sorted T cell fraction (not recorded which). These TCRs come from a female donor with ankylosing spondylitis or in good health (not recorded which).

By sample fraction, this clonotype is medium-sized. The chain carries TRBV9 and TRBJ1-3, with TRBD1 matching over 7 bases. Trimming at V came to 4 bases and at J to 0 bases, leaving 4 bases not matched to a gene. Germline V lookup: CDR1 SGDLS, CDR2 YYNGEE. The CDR3 length is 15 residues. The CDR3 DNA reads TGTGCCAGCAGCCCGGGACAGAGCTCTGGAAACACCATATATTTT. Amino acid sequence: CASSPGQSSGNTIYF.

This clonotype was recorded many times. This rearrangement joins TRBV9 to TRBJ1-2, with 9 positions matching TRBD1. The ends lost 1 base at V and 2 bases at J; junction bases unmatched: 6. The CDR3 covers 16 residues. Per the germline V gene, CDR1 is SGDLS and CDR2 is YYNGEE. The CDR3 bases are TGTGCCAGCAGCGTAACTTGGACAGGGGTAAACTATGGCTACACCTTC. It translates to CASSVTWTGVNYGYTF.

This clonotype has a handful of counts. The V gene is TRBV9, the J gene TRBJ2-3; maybe TRBD1 (5 bases). The CDR3 loop spans 13 amino acids. Trimming removed 4 bases at V and 6 bases at J, with 12 bases between. Per germline, CDR1 SGDLS and CDR2 YYNGEE. CDR3 protein: CASSPGFGDTQYF. CDR3 sequence (DNA): TGTGCCAGCAGCCCAGGGTTCGGGGATACGCAGTATTTT. Full variable domain (rest looked up from reference TRBV9 and TRBJ2-3): DSGVTQTPKHLITATGQRVTLRCSPRSGDLSVYWYQQSLDQGLQFLIQYYNGEERAKGNILERFSAQQFPDLHSELNLSSLELGDSALYFCASSPGFGDTQYFGPGTRLTVL.

This clonotype rates as medium-sized. The rearrangement joins TRBV9 to TRBJ2-2, with D unresolved. The CDR3 is 14 residues long. V was pared by 2 bases and J by 5 bases, with 10 bases between. Germline-derived CDR1 and CDR2 are SGDLS and YYNGEE. The CDR3 sequence is CASSVDPLTGELFF. CDR3 nucleotides: TGTGCCAGCAGCGTCGACCCTCTGACCGGGGAGCTGTTTTTT.

Within the sample, this clonotype is medium-sized. The chain joins TRBV9 to TRBJ2-2, with 7 bases aligning to TRBD1. V gave up 4 bases and J gave up 7 bases; unmatched junction bases: 10. The germline gives CDR1 SGDLS, CDR2 YYNGEE. CDR3 length: 15 residues. The CDR3 DNA sequence: TGTGCCAGCAGCAGAGTCGGGACAGAGAACGGGGAGCTGTTTTTT. Protein sequence: CASSRVGTENGELFF.

This chain uses TRBV9 with TRBJ2-1, with TRBD1 matching over 9 bases. This CDR3 is built from 15 residues. V shed 3 bases, J shed 7 bases, and the junction held 8 bases outside the gene matches. Germline V gene sequence: CDR1 SGDLS, CDR2 YYNGEE. The CDR3 region is CASSATGGWGNEQFF. CDR3 DNA sequence: TGTGCCAGCAGCGCAACAGGGGGCTGGGGGAATGAGCAGTTCTTC.

The chain uses TRBV9 and TRBJ1-1; TRBD1 might be the D (5 bases). Germline values: CDR1 SGDLS, CDR2 YYNGEE. This CDR3 region has 15 residues. V dropped 4 bases and J dropped 0 bases, with 13 bases sitting between them. The CDR3 protein is CASSPDSLMNTEAFF. As DNA, the CDR3 is TGTGCCAGCAGCCCAGACAGCCTCATGAACACTGAAGCTTTCTTT.

This clonotype appeared a few times. The chain recombines TRBV9 with TRBJ2-1, with 8 bases that match TRBD1. CDR3 size: 14 residues. The trim removed 4 bases at V and 8 bases at J, leaving 8 bases unmatched. The germline V gene has CDR1 SGDLS and CDR2 YYNGEE. The CDR3 bases are TGTGCCAGCAGCCCTGACAGGGGATTAGATGAGCAGTTCTTC. Translated: CASSPDRGLDEQFF.

At least ten counts were recorded for this clonotype. J is TRBJ1-1 and V is TRBV9; D is possibly TRBD1 (5 bases). The CDR3 loop spans 15 amino acids. The germline V and J ends were trimmed by 4 bases and 1 base, with 14 bases remaining between them. Germline V CDR1 and CDR2: SGDLS, YYNGEE. CDR3 coding DNA: TGTGCCAGCAGCCCCGGCGGGGGAACGAACACTGAAGCTTTCTTT. It codes for CASSPGGGTNTEAFF.

This clonotype has a count of ten or more. The chain uses TRBV5-5 and TRBJ2-5, with 10 bases identical to TRBD2. The J segment lost 4 bases and the V segment lost 9 bases, leaving 9 bases of the junction unmatched. From germline, CDR1 is SGHKS and CDR2 YYEKEE (reference sequence). The CDR3 runs 14 residues. This CDR3 is CANKSGGGGETQYF. The CDR3 DNA reads as TGTGCCAACAAAAGCGGGGGGGGAGGAGAGACCCAGTACTTC.

This clonotype was seen at least ten times. This chain links TRBV21-1 with TRBJ2-3. TRBV21-1 is a known pseudogene. The CDR3 has 12 amino acids. The CDR3: CASSGRTDTQYF. The CDR3 DNA reads as TGTGCCAGCAGCGGGCGCACAGATACGCAGTATTTT.

Sample share makes this clonotype medium-sized. This rearrangement joins TRBV9 to TRBJ2-1, with 9 bases identical to TRBD1. The length of the CDR3 is 15 residues. V shed 3 bases, J shed 6 bases, and the junction held 7 bases outside the gene matches. From germline, CDR1 is SGDLS and CDR2 YYNGEE. This CDR3 is CASSASDRGVNEQFF. The CDR3 DNA follows: TGTGCCAGCAGCGCATCGGACAGGGGTGTCAATGAGCAGTTCTTC.

Ten or more counts support this clonotype. This CDR3 is CASSVRGAVDEQYF. For the CDR3, the DNA is TGTGCCAGCAGCGTTAGGGGGGCGGTCGACGAGCAGTACTTC. V and J are TRBV9 and TRBJ2-7, with D tentatively TRBD1 or TRBD2 (6 bases each). This CDR3 has 14 amino acids. Germline CDR1 SGDLS, CDR2 YYNGEE. V lost 2 bases to trimming and J lost 5 bases, with 14 bases between them.

This clonotype was recorded at least ten times. The chain is built from TRBV9 and TRBJ1-1; no reliable D call. V was pared by 3 bases and J by 4 bases, with 16 bases between. Germline V gives CDR1 SGDLS, CDR2 YYNGEE. The CDR3 spans 15 residues. The CDR3 DNA is TGTGCCAGCAGCGCTGTGCTCGTCTTGTCCACTGAAGCTTTCTTT. Translated: CASSAVLVLSTEAFF. Full variable domain (remainder filled in from reference TRBV9 and TRBJ1-1): DSGVTQTPKHLITATGQRVTLRCSPRSGDLSVYWYQQSLDQGLQFLIQYYNGEERAKGNILERFSAQQFPDLHSELNLSSLELGDSALYFCASSAVLVLSTEAFFGQGTRLTVV.

This clonotype counts as medium-sized. The gene calls are TRBV9 and TRBJ1-2, with 7 bases fitting TRBD1. There are 16 residues in the CDR3. CDR1 SGDLS and CDR2 YYNGEE come from the germline V gene. V was clipped by 4 bases and J by 4 bases; unmatched bases: 13. CDR3 loop: CASSPGDRTILYGYTF. The CDR3 DNA reads as TGTGCCAGCAGCCCCGGGGACAGAACCATTCTCTATGGCTACACCTTC.

This clonotype was counted between two and nine times. The chain couples TRBV21-1 to TRBJ2-7; the table's D gene call, TRBD2, was not cross checked with the DNA. TRBV21-1 represents a pseudogene. The CDR3 is 15 residues long. CDR3: CASSKLSRAHYEQYF. DNA for the CDR3: TGTGCCAGCAGCAAACTCTCCAGGGCCCACTACGAGCAGTACTTC.

This clonotype was counted between two and nine times. The chain uses TRBV9 and TRBJ2-3, with 13 positions matching TRBD2. The CDR3 totals 18 residues. Germline assignment: CDR1 SGDLS and CDR2 YYNGEE. V gave up 4 bases and J gave up 1 base; unmatched junction bases: 9. The CDR3 loop reads CASSTTGLAGAGTDTQYF. CDR3 in DNA: TGTGCCAGCAGCACTACCGGACTAGCGGGGGCCGGCACAGATACGCAGTATTTT.

This clonotype is medium-sized (0.01 to 0.1%) in the sample. The J gene is TRBJ1-5, the V gene TRBV25-1, with D possibly matching TRBD1 (5 bases). V gave up 4 bases and J gave up 3 bases, with 19 bases separating them. CDR3 length: 17 amino acids. Looked up from germline, CDR1 is MGHDK and CDR2 is SYGVNS. DNA for the CDR3: TGTGCCAGCAGTGGCCGCGGATGGGGCAGCCCCAATCAGCCCCAGCATTTT. Protein: CASSGRGWGSPNQPQHF.

This clonotype was observed at least ten times. This chain joins TRBV9 and TRBJ1-1; D may be TRBD1 (6 bases). The CDR3 loop spans 15 amino acids. Germline V gives CDR1 SGDLS, CDR2 YYNGEE. Trimming took 3 bases from V and 4 from J, leaving 16 bases between them. CDR3 in amino acids: CASSAPGGAATEAFF. In DNA form, the CDR3 reads TGTGCCAGCAGCGCCCCGGGGGGGGCCGCCACTGAAGCTTTCTTT.

This clonotype appeared many times. V usage is TRBV9 and J usage is TRBJ2-7; 11 nucleotides agree with TRBD1. J lost 6 bases, V lost 2 bases, and 4 bases had no gene match. The CDR3 sequence is 14 residues long. Germline V gene sequence: CDR1 SGDLS, CDR2 YYNGEE. CDR3 in amino acids: CASSVDRGQSEQYF. CDR3 coding DNA: TGTGCCAGCAGCGTGGACAGGGGGCAAAGCGAGCAGTACTTC.

This clonotype was counted many times. The chain is built from TRBV9 and TRBJ1-1; TRBD1 agrees at 7 bases. V lost 3 bases and J lost 6; bases outside the gene matches: 11. The CDR3 length is 15 residues. The V gene's germline CDR1 is SGDLS and CDR2 YYNGEE. This CDR3 is CASSGDRVGRAEAFF. The DNA of the CDR3 is TGTGCCAGCAGCGGCGACAGGGTCGGGAGGGCTGAAGCTTTCTTT.

This clonotype appeared many times. The rearrangement joins TRBV9 to TRBJ2-3; tentative D call: TRBD2 (7 bases). Trimming removed 0 bases from V and 4 bases from J, with 18 bases in between. Per germline, CDR1 SGDLS and CDR2 YYNGEE. The CDR3 runs 17 residues. The chain's CDR3 is CASSVGFGGGASDTQYF. The CDR3 DNA sequence: TGTGCCAGCAGCGTAGGATTTGGGGGGGGGGCTTCAGATACGCAGTATTTT.

This clonotype was detected only a few times. The chain has TRBV9 and TRBJ2-3; D gene unclear. The CDR3 runs to 15 residues. Germline V gene sequence: CDR1 SGDLS, CDR2 YYNGEE. V was cut by 0 bases and J by 2 bases, with 10 bases left in between. The CDR3 here is CASSVVGPDTDTQYF. CDR3 nucleotides: TGTGCCAGCAGCGTAGTAGGACCGGACACAGATACGCAGTATTTT.

This clonotype was detected ten times or more. The chain links TRBV9 to TRBJ2-1; 7 nucleotides line up with TRBD2. The J segment lost 6 bases and the V segment lost 3 bases, leaving 9 bases of the junction unmatched. The CDR3 consists of 15 residues. Germline CDR1 is SGDLS and CDR2 is YYNGEE. The CDR3, as DNA: TGTGCCAGCAGCGCAGGAGGGACTATTCTCAATGAGCAGTTCTTC. Translated: CASSAGGTILNEQFF.

This rearrangement joins TRBV10-2 to TRBJ1-1; tentative D call: TRBD1 (5 bases). Trimming removed 5 bases from V and 3 bases from J, with 19 bases in between. Germline-derived CDR1 and CDR2 are WSHSY and SAAADI. This CDR3 has 16 residues. CDR3 in amino acids: CASSQITQAWDTEAFF. The CDR3 nucleotides are TGCGCCAGCAGTCAAATAACACAGGCGTGGGACACTGAAGCTTTCTTT.

This clonotype was picked up many times. CDR3 nucleotide sequence: TGTGCCAGCAGCGTAGAGGGGGACCCCGAGCAGTACTTC. Translated: CASSVEGDPEQYF. The rearrangement links TRBV9 to TRBJ2-7; D is perhaps TRBD1 (6 bases). From germline, CDR1 is SGDLS and CDR2 YYNGEE. The CDR3 spans 13 residues. Trimming shortened V by 0 bases and J by 6 bases, and 10 bases separated the two germline ends. The full variable domain, completed using reference TRBV9 and TRBJ2-7, is DSGVTQTPKHLITATGQRVTLRCSPRSGDLSVYWYQQSLDQGLQFLIQYYNGEERAKGNILERFSAQQFPDLHSELNLSSLELGDSALYFCASSVEGDPEQYFGPGTRLTVT.

This clonotype came up many times. This chain's CDR3 is CASSVNRGNYGYTF. The CDR3 DNA reads TGTGCCAGCAGCGTAAACAGGGGTAACTATGGCTACACCTTC. The rearrangement joins TRBV9 to TRBJ1-2, with 7 bases lining up with TRBD1. CDR3 length: 14 residues. The ends lost 1 base at V and 1 base at J; junction bases unmatched: 1. In germline, CDR1 is SGDLS, CDR2 YYNGEE.

In its sample, this clonotype is medium-sized. The genes are TRBV9 and TRBJ2-1; 10 bases are shared with TRBD1. Germline V gene sequence: CDR1 SGDLS, CDR2 YYNGEE. With 4 bases clipped from V and 3 bases from J, the junction kept 7 bases outside the gene matches. The CDR3 extends over 16 amino acids. CDR3 sequence: CASSKVGTGVYNEQFF. The CDR3 DNA is TGTGCCAGCAGCAAAGTTGGGACAGGGGTCTACAATGAGCAGTTCTTC. The entire variable domain, with the rest obtained from reference TRBV9 and TRBJ2-1, is as follows: DSGVTQTPKHLITATGQRVTLRCSPRSGDLSVYWYQQSLDQGLQFLIQYYNGEERAKGNILERFSAQQFPDLHSELNLSSLELGDSALYFCASSKVGTGVYNEQFFGPGTRLTVL.

By its share, this clonotype is medium-sized. The chain recombines TRBV9 with TRBJ2-2; D gene ambiguous. The ends were cut back, 1 base at V and 2 bases at J, with 9 bases in the middle. This CDR3 contains 15 residues. Per germline, CDR1 SGDLS and CDR2 YYNGEE. The CDR3 loop is CASSVWADNTGELFF. DNA for the CDR3: TGTGCCAGCAGCGTATGGGCAGACAACACCGGGGAGCTGTTTTTT.